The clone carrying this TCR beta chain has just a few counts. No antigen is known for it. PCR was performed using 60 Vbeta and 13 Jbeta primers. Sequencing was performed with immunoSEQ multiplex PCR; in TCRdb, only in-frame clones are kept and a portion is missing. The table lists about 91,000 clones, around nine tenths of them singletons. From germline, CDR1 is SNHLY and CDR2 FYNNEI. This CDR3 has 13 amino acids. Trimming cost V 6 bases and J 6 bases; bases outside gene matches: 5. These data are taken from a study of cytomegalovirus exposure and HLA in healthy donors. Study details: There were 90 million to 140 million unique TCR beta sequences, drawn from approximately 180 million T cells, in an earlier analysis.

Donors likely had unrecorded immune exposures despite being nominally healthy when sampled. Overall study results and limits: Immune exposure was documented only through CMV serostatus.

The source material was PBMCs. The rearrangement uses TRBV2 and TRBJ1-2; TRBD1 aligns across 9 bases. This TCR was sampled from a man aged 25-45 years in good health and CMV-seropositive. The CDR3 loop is CASRYGTGHGYTF. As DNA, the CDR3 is TGTGCCAGCAGATACGGGACAGGGCATGGCTACACCTTC.